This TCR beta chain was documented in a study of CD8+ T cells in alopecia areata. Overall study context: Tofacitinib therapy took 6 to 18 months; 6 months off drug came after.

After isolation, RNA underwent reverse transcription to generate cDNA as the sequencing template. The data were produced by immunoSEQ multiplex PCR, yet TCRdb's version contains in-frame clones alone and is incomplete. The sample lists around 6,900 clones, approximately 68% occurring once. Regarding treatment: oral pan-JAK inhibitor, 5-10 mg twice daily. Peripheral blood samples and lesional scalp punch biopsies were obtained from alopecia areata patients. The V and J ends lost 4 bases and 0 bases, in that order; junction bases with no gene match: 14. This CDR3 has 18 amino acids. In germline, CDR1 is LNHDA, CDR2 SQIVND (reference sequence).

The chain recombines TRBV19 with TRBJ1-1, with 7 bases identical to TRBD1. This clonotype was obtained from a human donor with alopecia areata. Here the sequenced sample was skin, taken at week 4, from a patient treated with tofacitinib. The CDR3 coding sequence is TGTGCCAGTAGTAAATCCTGGACAGGAGGCGGGTTGAACACTGAAGCTTTCTTT. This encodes CASSKSWTGGGLNTEAFF.